This T cell receptor (beta chain) was captured in a study of T-cell reconstitution after alpha-beta-depleted transplantation in children. This clonotype was seen repeatedly, ten times or more. Trimming removed 4 bases at V and 0 bases at J, with 13 bases between. The CDR3 sequence is 15 residues long. Germline loops: CDR1 MNHEY, CDR2 SVGAGI. A library of TCRbeta sequences, prepared with unique molecular identifiers, was generated. TCRdb re-called the PCR reads through MiXCR, storing one row per CDR3 protein. Counted here are 190,000 or so distinct CDR3 sequences, about 6.4% occurring once; the ten biggest clones make up about 3%.

The material sequenced was PBMCs from the stem cell graft donor, taken from the stem cell graft. The rearrangement links TRBV6-5 to TRBJ2-7; D unresolved. The clonotype originates from a human donor who donated a stem cell graft to a child with Wiskott-Aldrich syndrome. DNA of the CDR3: TGTGCCAGCAGTTCTCCGACACTTAGCTCCTACGAGCAGTACTTC. The encoded protein is CASSSPTLSSYEQYF.